These T cell receptor beta chains were read from a single sample in a study of early T cells in non-severe SARS-CoV-2 infection. Via MiXCR, TCRdb re-called the 5' RACE reads, giving one row per CDR3 protein. Among about 80,000 distinct CDR3 sequences listed, 9.5% to 15% were seen once. Sequenced here: whole blood, sampled at baseline. The receptor source for this set is an adult who was a healthcare worker with PCR-confirmed SARS-CoV-2 infection or an uninfected control (not recorded which). The donor label of this sample is uncertain. Both conserved end residues are part of each CDR3. D genes are given only for firm matches. Clone size is given for some rows only: seen once, a few or many times, or a class if the clone is expanded.

>.|TRBJ2-5|TRBV7-3|.
TGTGCCAGCAGCTTAGGAGCGGCCATAAAAGAGACCCAGTACTTC
CASSLGAAIKETQYF
>few|TRBJ1-2|TRBV12-3/TRBV12-4|.
TGTGCCAGCAGAGGAAGGAAGTTAACGGGCTACACCTTC
CASRGRKLTGYTF
>many|TRBJ2-5|TRBV6-5|.
TGTGCCAGCAGTGCAAGGAGGGAGACCCAGTACTTC
CASSARRETQYF
>many|TRBJ2-1|TRBV3-1|TRBD2
TGTGCCAGCAGCCGGCTCGGACTAGCGGGAGGGGATGAGCAGTTCTTC
CASSRLGLAGGDEQFF
>once|TRBJ1-1|TRBV28|.
TGTGCCAGCAGTTTATCGGTCGGGTCAGGGCAATGGACTGAAGCTTTCTTT
CASSLSVGSGQWTEAFF
>.|TRBJ1-2|TRBV18|.
TGTGCCAGCTCTCCCGAAAAAGGAAACTATGGCTACACCTTC
CASSPEKGNYGYTF
>few|TRBJ1-4|TRBV11-2|.
TGTGCCAGCAGCTTAATTGCGGGACGGCTTAATGAAAAACTGTTTTTT
CASSLIAGRLNEKLFF
>many|TRBJ1-2|TRBV24-1|.
TGTGCTGACCAATCGTTTTGGTATGGCTACACCTTC
CADQSFWYGYTF
>few|TRBJ2-7|TRBV19|TRBD1
TGTGCCAGTAGTCCTGCGAGGGACAGGGGGAAGCAGTACTTC
CASSPARDRGKQYF
>.|TRBJ2-1|TRBV5-6|.
TGTGCCAGCAGCTCTAGTGGGGGGCAGTTCTTC
CASSSSGGQFF
>few|TRBJ2-7|TRBV20-1|.
TGCAGTGCTAGGGGGACTTCGCCCTACGAGCAGTACTTC
CSARGTSPYEQYF
>many|TRBJ1-2|TRBV12-3/TRBV12-4|.
TGTGCCCCCTGGGCCCTAGGCGGCTACACCTTC
CAPWALGGYTF
>.|TRBJ2-1|TRBV5-6|TRBD1
TGTGCCAGCAGCTTCAGGGGGACAGAGCAGTTCTTC
CASSFRGTEQFF
>many|TRBJ1-1|TRBV4-1|.
TGCGCCAGCAGCCAAGGTTTTCTTGGCAGCTTCAACACTGAAGCTTTCTTT
CASSQGFLGSFNTEAFF
>many|TRBJ2-2|TRBV3-1|.
TGTGCCAGCAGCCAAGGGTGGGCAGGAGGACGGAAGGCCGGGGAGCTGTTTTTT
CASSQGWAGGRKAGELFF
>.|TRBJ2-1|TRBV15|.
TGTGCCACCAGTCGGGCTGATAGCTCCTACAATGAGCAGTTCTTC
CATSRADSSYNEQFF
>many|TRBJ2-1|TRBV24-1|TRBD2
TGTGCCACCAGTGAGTCCGGGACTAGCGGGAGCGGCTCCTACAATGAGCAGTTCTTC
CATSESGTSGSGSYNEQFF
>.|TRBJ2-1|TRBV19|.
TGTGCCAGTAGTCTGTGGCTAGCGAGTAACCCCCAGTTCTTC
CASSLWLASNPQFF
>few|TRBJ2-3|TRBV7-3|TRBD2
TGTGCCAGCAGCCTTAGCGGGAGGCTCACAGATACGCAGTATTTT
CASSLSGRLTDTQYF
>few|TRBJ1-1|TRBV21-1|.
TGTGCCAGCAGCAAAGTCTCTGGGGACGCAGAGAACACTGAAGCTTTCTTT
CASSKVSGDAENTEAFF
>many|TRBJ2-5|TRBV5-1|.
TGCGCCAGCAGCTCGGACTCAAGAGGTACTCTACAAGAGACCCAGTACTTC
CASSSDSRGTLQETQYF
>few|TRBJ2-3|TRBV21-1|.
TGTGCCAGCAGCTCCCGACTTGGGACAGGGAAGAGAACAGATACGCAGTATTTT
CASSSRLGTGKRTDTQYF
>.|TRBJ2-2|TRBV6-2/TRBV6-3|.
TGTGCCAGCAGCCAGGGGAGCGGGGAGCTGTTTTTT
CASSQGSGELFF
>many|TRBJ1-1|TRBV30|TRBD1
TGTGCCTGGGGCCGACAGGGACTCCAAGCAGCTTTCTTT
CAWGRQGLQAAFF
>.|TRBJ2-2|TRBV9|.
TGTGCCAGCAGCCACCGAGCGGGTGCCGTCGGCACCGGGGAGCTGTTTTTT
CASSHRAGAVGTGELFF
>many|TRBJ2-3|TRBV24-1|TRBD2
TGTGCCACCAGTGAAGCGGGAGACACAGATACGCAGTATTTT
CATSEAGDTDTQYF
>few|TRBJ2-3|TRBV5-5|.
TGTGCCAGCAGTCCTTTCGGTGCTAGCACAGATACGCAGTATTTT
CASSPFGASTDTQYF
>.|TRBJ2-5|TRBV20-1|TRBD2
TGCAGTGCTAGTGGGACTAGCGGGAGCAAGACCCAGTACTTC
CSASGTSGSKTQYF
>many|TRBJ1-2|TRBV12-3/TRBV12-4|.
TGTGCCAGCAGTTTGGGGCAGGGAATCTATGGCTACACCTTC
CASSLGQGIYGYTF
>many|TRBJ2-7|TRBV15|TRBD1
TGTGCCACCAGCAGGCCGGGACAGGGTACCCACGAGCAGTACTTC
CATSRPGQGTHEQYF
>few|TRBJ1-4|TRBV29-1|.
TGCAGCGTTGAAGATACAGGGAATAATGAAAAACTGTTTTTT
CSVEDTGNNEKLFF
>.|TRBJ2-5|TRBV7-2|.
TGTGCCAGCAGCCCCTCCGGACAGACCCAGTACTTC
CASSPSGQTQYF
>few|TRBJ2-3|TRBV12-3/TRBV12-4|TRBD1
TGTGCCAGCAGTTTATCCAGGGGGCGGCGGGGCACAGATACGCAGTATTTT
CASSLSRGRRGTDTQYF
>.|TRBJ2-1|TRBV19|.
TGTGCCAGTAGCCAACTTCGGAACGAGCAGTTCTTC
CASSQLRNEQFF
>.|TRBJ2-3|TRBV12-3/TRBV12-4|TRBD2
TGTGCCAGGAGCGGACTAGCGGGGGGCCCAGATACGCAGTATTTT
CARSGLAGGPDTQYF
>.|TRBJ1-3|TRBV29-1|.
TGCAGCGTTGCCCAGAGCACTGGAAACACCATATATTTT
CSVAQSTGNTIYF
>.|TRBJ2-3|TRBV18|.
TGTGCCAGCTCAAATCGGGATACGCAGTATTTT
CASSNRDTQYF
>.|TRBJ2-4|TRBV4-2|TRBD2
TGTGCCAGCAGCCAGGCCCCTGTGACTAGCTACATTCAGTACTTC
CASSQAPVTSYIQYF
>.|TRBJ1-6|TRBV11-3|.
TGTGCCAGCAGCTTAGGTCTTGATGGTTCACCCCTCCACTTT
CASSLGLDGSPLHF
>few|TRBJ2-7|TRBV7-8|TRBD2
TGTGCCAGCAACCCTAGCGGGAGGGCCCTTTACGAGCAGTACTTC
CASNPSGRALYEQYF
>.|TRBJ1-6|TRBV5-1|TRBD1
TGCGCCAGCAGCTCGGGGACAGGTTTGAGCTCCTATAATTCACCCCTCCACTTT
CASSSGTGLSSYNSPLHF
>many|TRBJ1-1|TRBV27|.
TGTGCCAGCAGTTCCCAAAAGGACAGAACGACTGAAGCTTTCTTT
CASSSQKDRTTEAFF
>few|TRBJ2-5|TRBV7-6|TRBD2
TGTGCCAGCAGCTTATTCAGCGGGAACGTACAAGAGACCCAGTACTTC
CASSLFSGNVQETQYF
>many|TRBJ2-1|TRBV4-1|.
TGCGCCAGCAGCCAGTTCGCTGAGCAGTTCTTC
CASSQFAEQFF
>few|TRBJ1-2|TRBV9|.
TGTGCCAGCAGCATAATAGATACCAGGGGCCTATATGGCTACACCTTC
CASSIIDTRGLYGYTF
>many|TRBJ1-1|TRBV7-3|TRBD1
TGTGCCAGCAGCCAACAGGGGATGAACACTGAAGCTTTCTTT
CASSQQGMNTEAFF
>.|TRBJ2-3|TRBV20-1|TRBD2
TGCAGTGCTCCGCGGACTAGCGGGGGAGGCACAGATACGCAGTATTTT
CSAPRTSGGGTDTQYF